This TCR beta chain was retrieved from a study of blood T cell repertoires in COVID-19. Study-level background: From the United States, Italy and Spain came samples of acute and convalescent COVID-19.

This clone was detected once. Losses at the gene ends were 0 bases for V and 2 bases for J; bases not matched to a gene: 6. CDR1 is LGHNT, CDR2 FRNRAP, per germline. The CDR3 spans 17 residues. The authors' processing: Estimates of nucleated cell counts were drawn from the amplification of reference gene primers. Measured with immunoSEQ multiplex PCR; TCRdb has only the in-frame clones, and not every one. D and trimming were read from the DNA, whereas the V and J calls and clone size are those reported in that table. This table has 160,000 or so clones, roughly four fifths appearing once. This receptor was obtained from a man aged 70-80 years who had recovered from COVID-19. This chain joins TRBV12-5 and TRBJ2-2, with 7 positions matching TRBD2. Sequenced material: peripheral blood. The CDR3 here is CASGLVKGGGNTGELFF. The CDR3 DNA follows: TGTGCTAGTGGTTTGGTAAAGGGCGGGGGAAACACCGGGGAGCTGTTTTTT.